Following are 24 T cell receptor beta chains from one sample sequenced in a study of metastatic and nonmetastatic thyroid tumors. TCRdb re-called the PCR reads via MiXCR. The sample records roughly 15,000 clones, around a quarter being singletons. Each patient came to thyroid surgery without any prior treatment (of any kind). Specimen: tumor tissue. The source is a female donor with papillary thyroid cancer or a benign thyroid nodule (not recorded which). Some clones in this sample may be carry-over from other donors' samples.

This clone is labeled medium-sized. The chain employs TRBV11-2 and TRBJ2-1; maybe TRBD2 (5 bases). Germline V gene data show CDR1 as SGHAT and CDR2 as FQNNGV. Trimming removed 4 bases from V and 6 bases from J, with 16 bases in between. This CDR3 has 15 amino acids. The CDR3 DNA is TGTGCCAGCAGCTCTACGCGGGCTTCAGGCAATGAGCAGTTCTTC. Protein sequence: CASSSTRASGNEQFF.

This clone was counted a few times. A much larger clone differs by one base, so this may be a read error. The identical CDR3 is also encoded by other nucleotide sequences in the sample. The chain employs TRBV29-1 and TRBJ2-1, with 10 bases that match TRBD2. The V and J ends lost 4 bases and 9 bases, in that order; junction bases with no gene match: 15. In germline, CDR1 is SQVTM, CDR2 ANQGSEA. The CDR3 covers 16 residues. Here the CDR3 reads CSVGLAGVVANREQFF. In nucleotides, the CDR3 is TGCAGCGTTGGTCTAGCGGGAGTCGTCGCTAATCGTGAGCAGTTCTTC.

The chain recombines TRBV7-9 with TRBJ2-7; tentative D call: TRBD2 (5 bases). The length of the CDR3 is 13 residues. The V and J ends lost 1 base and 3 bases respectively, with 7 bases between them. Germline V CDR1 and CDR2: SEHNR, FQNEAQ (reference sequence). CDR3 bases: TGTGCCAGCAGCTTAGGAGGAGGCTACGAGCAGTACTTC. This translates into CASSLGGGYEQYF.

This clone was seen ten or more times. In DNA, the CDR3 is TGTGCCAGCAGCAACCTCCACACCGGGGAGCTGTTTTTT. This encodes CASSNLHTGELFF. This sequence joins TRBV7-9 and TRBJ2-2; D remains unclear. This CDR3 has 13 residues. V lost 5 bases to trimming and J lost 3 bases, with 7 bases between them. Per germline, CDR1 SEHNR and CDR2 FQNEAQ (reference sequence).

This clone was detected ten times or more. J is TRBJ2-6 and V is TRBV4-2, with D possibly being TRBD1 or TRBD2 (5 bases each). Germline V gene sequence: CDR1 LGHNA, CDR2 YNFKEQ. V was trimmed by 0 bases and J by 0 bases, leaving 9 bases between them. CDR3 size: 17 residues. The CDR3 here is CASSQEGESSGANVLTF. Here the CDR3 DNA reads TGTGCCAGCAGCCAAGAGGGGGAGAGCTCTGGGGCCAACGTCCTGACTTTC.

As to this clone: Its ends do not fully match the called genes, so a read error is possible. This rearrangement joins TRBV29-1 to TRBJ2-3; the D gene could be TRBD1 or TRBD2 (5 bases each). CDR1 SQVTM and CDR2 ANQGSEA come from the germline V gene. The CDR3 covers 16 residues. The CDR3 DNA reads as TGCAGAGCTTACCCCCAGGGTTCATCTAGCAAAGATACGCAGTATTTT. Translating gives CRAYPQGSSSKDTQYF.

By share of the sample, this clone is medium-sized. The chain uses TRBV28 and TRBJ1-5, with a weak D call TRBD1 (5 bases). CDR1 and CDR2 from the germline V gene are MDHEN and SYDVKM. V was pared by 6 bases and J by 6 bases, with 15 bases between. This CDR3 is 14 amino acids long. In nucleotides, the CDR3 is TGTGCCAGCAGCTGGAGGCAGGGTGGTCAGCCCCAGCATTTT. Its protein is CASSWRQGGQPQHF.

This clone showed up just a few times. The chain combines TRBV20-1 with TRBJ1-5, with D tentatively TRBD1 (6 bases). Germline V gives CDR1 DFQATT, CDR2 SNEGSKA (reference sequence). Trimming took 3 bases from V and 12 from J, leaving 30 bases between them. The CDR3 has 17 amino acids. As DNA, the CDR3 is TGCAGTGCTAGCCCAGGGGCAGGGTTGAATAGCAATCAGTTCCAGCATTTT. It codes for CSASPGAGLNSNQFQHF.

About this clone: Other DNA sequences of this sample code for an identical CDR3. CDR3 in amino acids: CSARSGTLGLARGDTQYF. CDR3 bases: TGCAGTGCTAGATCCGGGACACTGGGACTAGCGAGGGGAGACACCCAGTACTTC. V gene TRBV20-1 combines with J gene TRBJ2-5, with 10 bases lining up with TRBD2. This CDR3 spans 18 amino acids. Looked up from germline, CDR1 is DFQATT and CDR2 is SNEGSKA (reference sequence). The J segment lost 8 bases and the V segment lost 2 bases, leaving 20 bases of the junction unmatched.

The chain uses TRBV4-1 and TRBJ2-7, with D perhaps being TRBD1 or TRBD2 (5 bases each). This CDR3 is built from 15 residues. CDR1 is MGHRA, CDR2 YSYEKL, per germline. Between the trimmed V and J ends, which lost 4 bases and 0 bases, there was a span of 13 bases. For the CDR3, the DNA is TGCGCCAGCAGCCTCAGGGAGATGGACTCCTACGAGCAGTACTTC. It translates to CASSLREMDSYEQYF.

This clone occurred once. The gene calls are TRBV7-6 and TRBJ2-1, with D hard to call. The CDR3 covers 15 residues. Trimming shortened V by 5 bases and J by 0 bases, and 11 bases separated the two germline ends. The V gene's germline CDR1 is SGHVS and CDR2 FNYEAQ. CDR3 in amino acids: CASSPDQTSYNEQFF. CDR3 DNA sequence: TGTGCCAGCAGCCCAGACCAGACCTCCTACAATGAGCAGTTCTTC.

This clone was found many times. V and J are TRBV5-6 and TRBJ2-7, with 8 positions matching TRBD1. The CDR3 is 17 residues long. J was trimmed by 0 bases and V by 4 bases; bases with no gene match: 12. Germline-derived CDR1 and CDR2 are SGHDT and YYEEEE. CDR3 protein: CASSPWTGKGVSYEQYF. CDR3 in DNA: TGTGCCAGCAGCCCCTGGACAGGGAAGGGGGTCTCCTACGAGCAGTACTTC.

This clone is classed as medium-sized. The CDR3 DNA is TGTGCCAGCAGCCCCTGGGGCTACGAGCAGTACTTC. This translates into CASSPWGYEQYF. The V gene is TRBV3-1, the J gene TRBJ2-7; D is ambiguous. V was trimmed by 4 bases and J by 3 bases, leaving 7 bases between them. The CDR3 is made up of 12 amino acids. Looked up from germline, CDR1 is LGHDT and CDR2 is YNNKEL (reference sequence).

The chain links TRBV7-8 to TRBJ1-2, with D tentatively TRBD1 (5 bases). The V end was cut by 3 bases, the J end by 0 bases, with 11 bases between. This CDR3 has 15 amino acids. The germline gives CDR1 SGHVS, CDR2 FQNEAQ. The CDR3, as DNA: TGTGCCAGCAGCTTGACAGTTTCGGCTAACTATGGCTACACCTTC. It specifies CASSLTVSANYGYTF.

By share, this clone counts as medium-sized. Here the CDR3 DNA reads TGTGCCAGTAGTCCAAATAAGGGTGGGCTCTCTGGGGCCAACGTCCTGACTTTC. Its protein product is CASSPNKGGLSGANVLTF. The chain combines TRBV19 with TRBJ2-6; D gene ambiguous. This CDR3 comprises 18 residues. Germline loops: CDR1 LNHDA, CDR2 SQIVND (reference sequence). The V and J ends lost 5 bases and 0 bases respectively, with 17 bases between them.

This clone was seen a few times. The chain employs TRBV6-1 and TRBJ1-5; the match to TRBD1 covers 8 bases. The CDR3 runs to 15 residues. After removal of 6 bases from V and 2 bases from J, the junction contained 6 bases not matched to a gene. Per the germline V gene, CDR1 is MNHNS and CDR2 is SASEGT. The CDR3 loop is CASSSTTGGNQPQHF. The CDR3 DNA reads TGTGCCAGCAGCTCGACGACAGGGGGCAATCAGCCCCAGCATTTT.

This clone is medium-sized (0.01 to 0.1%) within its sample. CDR3 in DNA: TGTGCCTGGAGGGGGTCCCCCTATGGCTACACCTTC. Translation gives CAWRGSPYGYTF. The chain carries TRBV30 and TRBJ1-2; D is ambiguous. The germline gives CDR1 GTSNPN, CDR2 SVGIG (reference sequence). The CDR3 spans 12 residues. Trimming stripped 3 bases from V and 4 bases from J, with 9 bases between. The full variable domain, in which reference TRBV30 and TRBJ1-2 provide the parts outside the CDR3, is SQTIHQWPATLVQPVGSPLSLECTVEGTSNPNLYWYRQAAGRGLQLLFYSVGIGQISSEVPQNLSASRPQDRQFILSSKKLLLSDSGFYLCAWRGSPYGYTFGSGTRLTVV.

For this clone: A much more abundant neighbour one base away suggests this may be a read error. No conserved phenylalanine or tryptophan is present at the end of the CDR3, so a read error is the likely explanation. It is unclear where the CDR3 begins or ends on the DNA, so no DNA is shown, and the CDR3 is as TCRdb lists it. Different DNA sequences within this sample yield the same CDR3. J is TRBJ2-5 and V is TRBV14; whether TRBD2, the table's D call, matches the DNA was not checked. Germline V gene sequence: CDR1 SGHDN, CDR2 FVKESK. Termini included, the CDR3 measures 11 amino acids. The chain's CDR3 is CASSQASHGPI.

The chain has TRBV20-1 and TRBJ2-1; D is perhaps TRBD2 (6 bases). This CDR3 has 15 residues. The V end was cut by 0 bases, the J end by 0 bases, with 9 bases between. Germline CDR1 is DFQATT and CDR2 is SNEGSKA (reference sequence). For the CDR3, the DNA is TGCAGTGCTAGAGATCTAGCGAGCTCCTACAATGAGCAGTTCTTC. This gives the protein CSARDLASSYNEQFF.

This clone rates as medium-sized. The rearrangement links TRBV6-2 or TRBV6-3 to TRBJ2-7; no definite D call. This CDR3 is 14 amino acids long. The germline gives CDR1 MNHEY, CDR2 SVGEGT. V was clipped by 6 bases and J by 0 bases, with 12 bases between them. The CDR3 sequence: CASSPTLVSYEQYF. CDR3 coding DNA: TGTGCCAGCAGCCCAACCCTGGTCTCCTACGAGCAGTACTTC.

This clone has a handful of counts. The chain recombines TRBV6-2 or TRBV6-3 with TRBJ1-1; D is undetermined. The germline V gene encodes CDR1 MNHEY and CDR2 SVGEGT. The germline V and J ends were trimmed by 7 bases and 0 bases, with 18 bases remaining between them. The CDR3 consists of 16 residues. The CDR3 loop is CASIPIGSLMNTEAFF. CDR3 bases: TGTGCCAGCATCCCAATCGGCAGCTTAATGAACACTGAAGCTTTCTTT.

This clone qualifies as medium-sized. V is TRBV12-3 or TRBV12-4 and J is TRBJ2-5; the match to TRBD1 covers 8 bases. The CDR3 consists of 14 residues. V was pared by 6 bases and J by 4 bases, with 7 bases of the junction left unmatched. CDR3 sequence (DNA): TGTGCCAGCAGCCCAGGGGGCTTGGGAGAGACCCAGTACTTC. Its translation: CASSPGGLGETQYF.

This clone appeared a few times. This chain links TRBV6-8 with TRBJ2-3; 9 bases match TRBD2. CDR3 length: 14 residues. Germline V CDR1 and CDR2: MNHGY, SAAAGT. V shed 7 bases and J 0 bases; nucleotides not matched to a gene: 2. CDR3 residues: CASTTSGSTDTQYF. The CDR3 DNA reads TGTGCCAGCACAACTAGCGGGAGCACAGATACGCAGTATTTT.

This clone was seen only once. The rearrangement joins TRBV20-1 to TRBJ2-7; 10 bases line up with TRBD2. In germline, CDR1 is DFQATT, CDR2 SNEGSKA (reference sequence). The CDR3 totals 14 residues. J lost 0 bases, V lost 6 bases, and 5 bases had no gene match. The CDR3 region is CSAPPSGSSYEQYF. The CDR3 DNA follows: TGCAGTGCCCCACCTAGCGGGAGCTCCTACGAGCAGTACTTC.